This entry lists 10 T cell receptor beta chains sequenced from one sample in a study of T cells in Graves' hyperthyroidism and ophthalmopathy. RNA transcripts were the template for amplifying TCR beta CDR3 regions. HTBI primers were the set used in a first-round RT-PCR of the TCR CDR3. TCRdb re-called the multiplex PCR reads through MiXCR, storing one row per CDR3 protein. The data contain some 600,000 distinct CDR3 sequences, approximately 13% of them seen just once; the ten biggest clones take up approximately 5.7%. The sequencing sample was made of blood. The receptors come from a woman younger than 45 with Graves' hyperthyroidism that later progressed to Graves' ophthalmopathy.

This clonotype was counted once. The germline gene is not matched at one end of the junction; a read error may be the cause. The CDR3 region has the DNA TGCGCCAGCAGCTTGGACCCCGGGAATGTGCAGTTCTTC. As protein: CASSLDPGNVQFF. V and J are TRBV5-1 and TRBJ2-1; weak D call: TRBD2 (5 bases). This CDR3 has 13 amino acids. Per the germline V gene, CDR1 is SGHRS and CDR2 is YFSETQ.

This clonotype was recorded many times. The V and J genes are TRBV30 and TRBJ1-1; the match to TRBD1 covers 10 bases. The V segment lost 3 bases and the J segment 1 base; nucleotides outside the gene matches: 8. Germline V gene data show CDR1 as GTSNPN and CDR2 as SVGIG (reference sequence). The CDR3 is made up of 16 amino acids. The CDR3 sequence is CAWSSDRGYGNTEAFF. The CDR3 nucleotides read TGTGCCTGGAGCTCGGACAGGGGGTACGGGAACACTGAAGCTTTCTTT.

A few counts support this clonotype. The CDR3 DNA follows: TGTGCCAGCAGCTCGCGGTCCAGCGGAACTAGCACAGATACGCAGTATTTT. This codes for CASSSRSSGTSTDTQYF. The rearrangement links TRBV7-9 to TRBJ2-3, with a possible D match to TRBD2 (5 bases). This CDR3 is built from 17 residues. Germline loops: CDR1 SEHNR, CDR2 FQNEAQ (reference sequence). V lost 4 bases and J lost 0, with 17 bases in between.

There are a few counts of this clonotype. The chain employs TRBV9 and TRBJ2-6, with 9 bases that match TRBD2. This CDR3 comprises 18 residues. Germline trimming cut 7 bases from V and 4 bases from J; bases unmatched to any gene: 15. CDR1 is SGDLS, CDR2 YYNGEE, per germline. The CDR3 here is CASLKTSGLAAGANVLTF. DNA of the CDR3: TGTGCCAGCCTAAAAACGTCGGGACTAGCTGCGGGGGCCAACGTCCTGACTTTC.

This clonotype came up many times. The rearrangement links TRBV9 to TRBJ1-4; D possibly corresponds to TRBD1 (6 bases). Trimming stripped 2 bases from V and 4 bases from J, with 9 bases between. Germline CDR1 is SGDLS and CDR2 is YYNGEE. The CDR3 is 14 residues long. CDR3 in amino acids: CASSVGQNNEKLFF. DNA of the CDR3: TGTGCCAGCAGCGTCGGACAGAATAATGAAAAACTGTTTTTT.

This clonotype was seen only a few times. This chain uses TRBV7-6 with TRBJ2-1; D gene unclear. CDR3 length: 13 amino acids. CDR1 and CDR2 from the germline V gene are SGHVS and FNYEAQ. V dropped 5 bases and J dropped 9 bases, with 14 bases sitting between them. The CDR3 sequence is CASSPRTLGEQFF. The CDR3 DNA reads as TGTGCCAGCAGCCCCCGTACCCTGGGTGAGCAGTTCTTC. Together with reference TRBV7-6 and TRBJ2-1, the CDR3 gives the full variable domain: GAGVSQSPRYKVTKRGQDVALRCDPISGHVSLYWYRQALGQGPEFLTYFNYEAQQDKSGLPNDRFSAERPEGSISTLTIQRTEQRDSAMYRCASSPRTLGEQFFGPGTRLTVL.

The table lists this clonotype with many counts. No DNA is shown, since the ends of the CDR3 on it are uncertain; the CDR3 is the one TCRdb lists. The genes are TRBV27 and TRBJ2-3; TRBD2 was called by the table and not checked on the DNA. From its first to its last residue, the CDR3 has 17 amino acids. Germline CDR1 reads MNHEY; CDR2 reads SMNVEV (reference sequence). The CDR3 sequence: CASSTSASGRGADTQYF.

This clonotype was picked up many times. The chain joins TRBV11-2 to TRBJ2-5; D remains ambiguous. The ends were cut back, 8 bases at V and 1 base at J, with 8 bases in the middle. The CDR3 length is 12 residues. Germline CDR1 SGHAT, CDR2 FQNNGV. CDR3 DNA: TGTGCCAGCGGGCGGATCCAAGAGACCCAGTACTTC. Its translation is CASGRIQETQYF. The full variable domain, rest sourced from reference TRBV11-2 and TRBJ2-5, is EAGVAQSPRYKIIEKRQSVAFWCNPISGHATLYWYQQILGQGPKLLIQFQNNGVVDDSQLPKDRFSAERLKGVDSTLKIQPAKLEDSAVYLCASGRIQETQYFGPGTRLLVL.

This clonotype was observed at least ten times. The chain has TRBV20-1 and TRBJ2-7, with D unclear. The germline gives CDR1 DFQATT, CDR2 SNEGSKA (reference sequence). Deletions cut 1 base from V and 1 base from J, with 11 bases between. The CDR3 is 14 residues long. In DNA, the CDR3 is TGCAGTGCTAGAGTTGCTTTGGGGTCCTACGAGCAGTACTTC. Residues: CSARVALGSYEQYF.

At least ten counts were recorded for this clonotype. V usage is TRBV19 and J usage is TRBJ2-5; weak D call: TRBD1 (5 bases). The CDR3 covers 13 residues. Germline lookup yields CDR1 LNHDA and CDR2 SQIVND (reference sequence). V gave up 3 bases and J gave up 2 bases, with 7 bases separating them. CDR3 sequence: CASSMGRQETQYF. The CDR3 coding sequence is TGTGCCAGTAGTATGGGGCGGCAAGAGACCCAGTACTTC. The whole variable domain, remainder taken from reference TRBV19 and TRBJ2-5, is DGGITQSPKYLFRKEGQNVTLSCEQNLNHDAMYWYRQDPGQGLRLIYYSQIVNDFQKGDIAEGYSVSREKKESFPLTVTSAQKNPTAFYLCASSMGRQETQYFGPGTRLLVL.